One and the same sample provided the 5 T cell receptor beta chains below, sequenced in a study of shared clonotypes between healthy human individuals. TCRdb keeps only in-frame clones here, not all; method: immunoSEQ multiplex PCR. In the table there are around 700,000 clones, 55% to 85% of which are singletons. The sample taken for sequencing was memory CD4+ T cells sorted from blood. Subset defined: CD45RA-negative fraction. Receptors originate from a woman in her thirties in good health.

This clone has only a few counts. This chain links TRBV16 with TRBJ1-4; TRBD1 might be the D (6 bases). CDR3 length: 13 amino acids. CDR1 is KGHSY, CDR2 FQNENV, per germline. Trimming took off 2 bases at V and 10 bases at J, with 11 bases between the two ends. CDR3 sequence (DNA): TGTGCCAGCAGCCAACACAGGGAGGGAAAACTGTTTTTT. This sequence encodes CASSQHREGKLFF.

V gene TRBV5-1 combines with J gene TRBJ2-2; D is perhaps TRBD2 (6 bases). Per the germline V gene, CDR1 is SGHRS and CDR2 is YFSETQ. V lost 6 bases and J lost 3, with 15 bases in between. This CDR3 region has 15 residues. In DNA, the CDR3 is TGCGCCAGCAACGATAATAGCGGTCACACCGGGGAGCTGTTTTTT. Residues: CASNDNSGHTGELFF.

The CDR3 DNA sequence: TGTGCCAGCAGCTTAGGGCAATTAGAGACCCAGTACTTC. Translating it yields CASSLGQLETQYF. This rearrangement joins TRBV7-6 to TRBJ2-5, with unresolved D. Germline V gene sequence: CDR1 SGHVS, CDR2 FNYEAQ. The V end lost 1 base, the J end lost 4 bases, and 7 bases lay between the germline ends. This CDR3 is 13 amino acids long.

This chain links TRBV27 with TRBJ1-5, with D perhaps TRBD1 (6 bases). Per the germline V gene, CDR1 is MNHEY and CDR2 is SMNVEV (reference sequence). The V and J ends lost 5 bases and 4 bases respectively, with 15 bases between them. The CDR3 covers 15 residues. CDR3 coding DNA: TGTGCCAGCAGTACTAACAGGGAGAGGAATCAGCCCCAGCATTTT. It encodes CASSTNRERNQPQHF.

The chain links TRBV6-5 to TRBJ1-1, with TRBD1 matching 7 bases. V trimming: 4 bases; J trimming: 4 bases; junction bases outside the gene matches: 9. The CDR3 sequence is 15 residues long. Germline V lookup: CDR1 MNHEY, CDR2 SVGAGI. The chain's CDR3 is CASSSIDRVSTEAFF. CDR3 in DNA: TGTGCCAGCAGTTCAATAGACAGGGTGAGCACTGAAGCTTTCTTT.